This T cell receptor beta chain was sequenced for a study of blood T cell repertoires in COVID-19 (TCRdb year 2020). With regard to the full study: Samples covering the acute and convalescent phases of COVID-19 were provided by collaborators in the United States, Italy and Spain. Where available, HLA class I and class II types were obtained from metadata supplied by the sample provider rather than from assay-based typing. The repertoires were released in a freely available public database intended as a resource for research on the immune response to SARS-CoV-2. The material from the prospective study consisted of cDNA or gDNA derived from T cells, B-cell-depleted T cells, or PBMCs. Samples came from the ongoing ImmuneRACE study (first 160 participants) plus 1,254 subjects from 6 global collaborators. A de-identified subject ID, COVID-19 status, age in years and sex were almost always included in the sample metadata. Deeply sampled blood TCRbeta repertoires from subjects exposed to, actively infected with, or recovered from COVID-19 were included in the dataset. Summary of the overall study and its limitations: The amount of clinical and demographic metadata varied by source and participant and was provided uncurated.

TCRbeta CDR3 regions were amplified from genomic DNA using the immunoSEQ Assay, a bias-controlled multiplex PCR. Concerning the study's data processing: The number of nucleated cells in each sample was estimated from the amplification of reference gene primers within the assay. To quantify the absolute abundance of each unique TCRbeta CDR3 rearrangement, sequence reads were collapsed and filtered. For each sample, productive Simpson clonality was calculated as the square root of Simpson's diversity index over productive rearrangements. TCRdb limited this immuneACCESS table to in-frame rearrangements with V and J called. A share of clones is missing; checked studies link under half to unresolved V genes, and the rest is unexplained. That table supplies the V and J calls and clone size; D and trimming were determined from the DNA. This sample lists about 49,000 clones; 82% were detected once. The ten largest make up less than 3% of the sample.

Whole blood was collected in K2EDTA tubes by collaborating institutions according to the institutions' own protocols. For TCRbeta analysis, collaborator samples were shipped as frozen whole blood, as isolated PBMCs, or as DNA extracted from either sample type. Its CDR3 holds 16 amino acids, cysteine through phenylalanine. The DNA shown is the 48-base CDR3, in frame from base 1. Per the germline V gene, KGHSH is the CDR1 and LQKENI is the CDR2. V is reduced by 3 bases and J by 0 bases, leaving a spacing of 12 bases between them. In regard to this clone: The antigen it recognizes is unknown. No much larger clonotype is one base removed from it; base qualities were not supplied.

The receptor's source is a woman in her sixties or seventies with acute or convalescent COVID-19. Sequencing input: peripheral blood. The chain joins TRBV18 to TRBJ1-3; the D gene is unclear. For the CDR3, the sequence is CASSPLIEHSGNTIYF. The sequenced DNA: TGTGCCAGCTCACCTCTGATTGAACACTCTGGAAACACCATATATTTT.